This T cell receptor beta chain was identified during a study of T cell responses to AZD1222 COVID-19 vaccine. Study-wide results and caveats: Across spike, vaccine-associated CD4 TCRs were found, dominant at 160-218 and 743-854. Reportedly, nearly half the spike-specific TCRs target unmutated variant regions. Baseline seropositivity occurred in only a handful of AZD1222 recipients.

About this clone: The antigen remains undetermined.

Method: immunoSEQ multiplex PCR; TCRdb's copy keeps in-frame clones and lacks some. The data show some 250,000 clones, 90% to 95% seen once. The CDR3 runs to 18 residues. V was pared by 2 bases and J by 1 base, with 20 bases between. The germline CDR1 and CDR2 sequences are SGDLS and YYNGEE. This TCR derives from an adult who received the AZD1222 COVID-19 vaccine. The chain has TRBV9 and TRBJ2-3, with D possibly being TRBD2 (5 bases). The sample in question was peripheral blood, obtained 28 days after the second AZD1222 dose. The CDR3 is CASSVTYSLPGGTDTQYF. The CDR3 coding sequence is TGTGCCAGCAGCGTGACGTACAGTCTACCCGGGGGCACAGATACGCAGTATTTT.